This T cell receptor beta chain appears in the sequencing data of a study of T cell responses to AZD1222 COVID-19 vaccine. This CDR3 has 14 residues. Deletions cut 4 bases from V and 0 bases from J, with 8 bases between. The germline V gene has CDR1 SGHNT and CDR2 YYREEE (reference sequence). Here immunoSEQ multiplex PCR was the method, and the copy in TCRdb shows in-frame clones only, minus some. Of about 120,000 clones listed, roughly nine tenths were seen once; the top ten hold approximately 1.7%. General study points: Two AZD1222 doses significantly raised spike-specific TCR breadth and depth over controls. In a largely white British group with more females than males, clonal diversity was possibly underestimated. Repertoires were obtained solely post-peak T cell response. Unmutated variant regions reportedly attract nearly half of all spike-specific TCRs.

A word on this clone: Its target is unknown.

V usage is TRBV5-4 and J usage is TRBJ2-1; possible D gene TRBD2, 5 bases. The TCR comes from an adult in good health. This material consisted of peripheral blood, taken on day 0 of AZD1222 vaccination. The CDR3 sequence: CASSPTSSYNEQFF. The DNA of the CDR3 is TGTGCCAGCAGCCCAACTAGCTCCTACAATGAGCAGTTCTTC.